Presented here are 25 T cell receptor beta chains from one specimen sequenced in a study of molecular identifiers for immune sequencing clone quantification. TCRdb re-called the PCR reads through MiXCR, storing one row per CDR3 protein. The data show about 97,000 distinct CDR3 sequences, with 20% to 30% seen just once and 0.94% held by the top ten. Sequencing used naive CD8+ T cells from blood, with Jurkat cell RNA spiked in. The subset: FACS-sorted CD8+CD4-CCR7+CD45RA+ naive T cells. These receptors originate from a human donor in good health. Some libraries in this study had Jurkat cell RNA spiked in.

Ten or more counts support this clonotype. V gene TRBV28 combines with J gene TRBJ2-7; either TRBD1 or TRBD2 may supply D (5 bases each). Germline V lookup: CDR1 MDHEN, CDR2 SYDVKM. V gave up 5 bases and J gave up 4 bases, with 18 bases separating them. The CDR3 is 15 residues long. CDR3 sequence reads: CASSLRGRRGYEQYF. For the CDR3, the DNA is TGTGCCAGCAGTCTTCGGGGCCGACGTGGGTACGAGCAGTACTTC.

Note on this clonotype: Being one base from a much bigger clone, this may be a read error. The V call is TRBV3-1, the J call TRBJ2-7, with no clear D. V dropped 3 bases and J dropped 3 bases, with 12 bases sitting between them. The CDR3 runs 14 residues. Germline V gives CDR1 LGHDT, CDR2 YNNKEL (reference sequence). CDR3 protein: CASSHGVRNYEQYF. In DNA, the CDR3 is TGTGCCAGCAGCCATGGGGTCAGGAACTACGAGCAGTACTTC.

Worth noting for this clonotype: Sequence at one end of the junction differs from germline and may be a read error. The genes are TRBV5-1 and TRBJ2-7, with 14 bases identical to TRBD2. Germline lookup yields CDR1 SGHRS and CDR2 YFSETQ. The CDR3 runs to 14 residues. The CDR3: CASSLEGLAGGGVF. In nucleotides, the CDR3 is TGCGCCAGCAGCTTGGAAGGACTAGCGGGAGGCGGGGTCTTC.

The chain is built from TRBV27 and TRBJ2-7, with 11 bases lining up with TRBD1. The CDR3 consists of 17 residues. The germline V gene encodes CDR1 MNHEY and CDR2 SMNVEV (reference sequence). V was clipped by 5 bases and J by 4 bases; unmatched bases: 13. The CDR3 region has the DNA TGTGCCAGCAGTGGGGTGGATGGTGGACAGGGGGCGTACGAGCAGTACTTC. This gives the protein CASSGVDGGQGAYEQYF.

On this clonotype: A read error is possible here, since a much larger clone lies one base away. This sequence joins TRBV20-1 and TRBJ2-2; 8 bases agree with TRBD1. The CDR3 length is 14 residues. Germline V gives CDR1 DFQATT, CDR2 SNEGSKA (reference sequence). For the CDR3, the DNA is TGCAGTGCGCGGGACAGGTCGAACACCGTGGAGCTGTTTTTT. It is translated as CSARDRSNTVELFF.

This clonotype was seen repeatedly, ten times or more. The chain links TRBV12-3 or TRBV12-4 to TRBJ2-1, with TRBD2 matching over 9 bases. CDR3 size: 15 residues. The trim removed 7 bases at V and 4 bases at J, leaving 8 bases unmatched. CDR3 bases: TGTGCCAGCACCCAAAGCGGGGGGACTTACAATGAGCAGTTCTTC. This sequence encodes CASTQSGGTYNEQFF.

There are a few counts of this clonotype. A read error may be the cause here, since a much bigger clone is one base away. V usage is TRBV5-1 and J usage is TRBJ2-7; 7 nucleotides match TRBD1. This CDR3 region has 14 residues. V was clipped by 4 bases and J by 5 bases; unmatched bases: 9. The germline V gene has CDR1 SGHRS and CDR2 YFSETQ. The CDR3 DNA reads TGCGCCAGCAGCCCGACGGACAGGACTGACGAGCAGTACTTC. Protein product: CASSPTDRTDEQYF.

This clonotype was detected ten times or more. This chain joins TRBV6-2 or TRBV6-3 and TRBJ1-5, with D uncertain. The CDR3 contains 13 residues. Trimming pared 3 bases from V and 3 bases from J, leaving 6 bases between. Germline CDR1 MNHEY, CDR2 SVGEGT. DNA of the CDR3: TGTGCCAGCAGTTATGGCCTCAATCAGCCCCAGCATTTT. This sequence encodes CASSYGLNQPQHF.

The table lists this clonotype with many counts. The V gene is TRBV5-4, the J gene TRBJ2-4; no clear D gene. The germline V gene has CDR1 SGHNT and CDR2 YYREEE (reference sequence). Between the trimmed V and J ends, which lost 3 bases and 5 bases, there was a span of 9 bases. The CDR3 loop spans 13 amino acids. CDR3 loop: CASSSPTENIQYF. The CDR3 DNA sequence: TGTGCCAGCAGCTCCCCCACTGAAAACATTCAGTACTTC.

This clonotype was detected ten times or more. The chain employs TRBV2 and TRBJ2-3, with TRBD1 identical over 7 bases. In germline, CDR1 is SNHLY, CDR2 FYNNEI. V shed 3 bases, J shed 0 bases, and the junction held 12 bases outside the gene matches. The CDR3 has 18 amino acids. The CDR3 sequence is CASSDPRQGSSSTDTQYF. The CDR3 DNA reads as TGTGCCAGCAGTGACCCCCGACAGGGCTCGTCTAGCACAGATACGCAGTATTTT.

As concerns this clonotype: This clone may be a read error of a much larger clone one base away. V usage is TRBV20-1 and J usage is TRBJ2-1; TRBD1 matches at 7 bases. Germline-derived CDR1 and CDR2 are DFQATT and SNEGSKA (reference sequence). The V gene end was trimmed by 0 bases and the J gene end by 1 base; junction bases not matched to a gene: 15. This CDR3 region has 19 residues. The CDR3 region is CSARDPRGLMSWSYNEQFF. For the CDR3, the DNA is TGCAGTGCTAGAGATCCTAGGGGGCTTATGTCCTGGTCCTACAATGAGCAGTTCTTC.

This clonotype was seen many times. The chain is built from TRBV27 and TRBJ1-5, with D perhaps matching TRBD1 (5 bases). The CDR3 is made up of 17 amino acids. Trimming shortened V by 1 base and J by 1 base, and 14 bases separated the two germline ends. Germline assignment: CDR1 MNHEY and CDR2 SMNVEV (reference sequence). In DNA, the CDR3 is TGTGCCAGCAGTTTATACGGGGCGCTTGGGAGCAATCAGCCCCAGCATTTT. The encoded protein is CASSLYGALGSNQPQHF.

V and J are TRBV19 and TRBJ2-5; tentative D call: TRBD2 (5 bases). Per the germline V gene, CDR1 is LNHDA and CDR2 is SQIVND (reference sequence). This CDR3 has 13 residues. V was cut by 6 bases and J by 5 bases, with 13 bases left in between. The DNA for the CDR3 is TGTGCCAGTAGCCCCTTCGGCGGGGAGACCCAGTACTTC. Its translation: CASSPFGGETQYF.

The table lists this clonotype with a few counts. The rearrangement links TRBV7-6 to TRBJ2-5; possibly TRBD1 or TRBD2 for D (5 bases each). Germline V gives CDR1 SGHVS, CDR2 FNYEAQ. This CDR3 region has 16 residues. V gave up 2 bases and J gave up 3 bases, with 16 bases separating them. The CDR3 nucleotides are TGTGCCAGCAGCTTAACGCCCGGGACCGGCGAAGAGACCCAGTACTTC. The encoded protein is CASSLTPGTGEETQYF.

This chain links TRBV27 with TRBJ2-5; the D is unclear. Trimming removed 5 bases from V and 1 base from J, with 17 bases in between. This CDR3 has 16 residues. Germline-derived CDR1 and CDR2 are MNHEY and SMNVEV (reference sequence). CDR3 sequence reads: CASSLRTVLGQETQYF. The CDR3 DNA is TGTGCCAGCAGTCTCCGCACGGTTTTGGGCCAAGAGACCCAGTACTTC.

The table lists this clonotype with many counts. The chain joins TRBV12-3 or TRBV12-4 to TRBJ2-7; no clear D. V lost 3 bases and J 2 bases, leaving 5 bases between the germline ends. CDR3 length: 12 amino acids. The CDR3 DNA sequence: TGTGCCAGCAGTTTTTCTCCCTACGAGCAGTACTTC. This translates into CASSFSPYEQYF.

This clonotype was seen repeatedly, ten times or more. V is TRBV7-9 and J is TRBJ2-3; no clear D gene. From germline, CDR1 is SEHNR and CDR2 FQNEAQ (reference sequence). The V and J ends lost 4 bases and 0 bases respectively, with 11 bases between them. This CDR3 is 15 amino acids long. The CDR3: CASSSMKSSTDTQYF. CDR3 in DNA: TGTGCCAGCAGCTCGATGAAATCTAGCACAGATACGCAGTATTTT.

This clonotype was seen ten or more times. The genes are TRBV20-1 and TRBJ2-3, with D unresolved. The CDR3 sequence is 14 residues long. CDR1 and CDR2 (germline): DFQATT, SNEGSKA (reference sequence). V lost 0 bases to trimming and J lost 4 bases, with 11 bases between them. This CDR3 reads CSARDRAASDTQYF. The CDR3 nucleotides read TGCAGTGCTAGAGATCGCGCGGCCTCAGATACGCAGTATTTT.

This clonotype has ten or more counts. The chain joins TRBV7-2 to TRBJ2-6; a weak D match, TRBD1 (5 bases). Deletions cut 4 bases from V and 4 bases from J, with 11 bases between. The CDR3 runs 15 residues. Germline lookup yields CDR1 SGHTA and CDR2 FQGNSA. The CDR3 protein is CASSYAGFGANVLTF. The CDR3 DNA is TGTGCCAGCAGCTACGCAGGGTTCGGGGCCAACGTCCTGACTTTC. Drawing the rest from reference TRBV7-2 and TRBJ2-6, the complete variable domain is GAGVSQSPSNKVTEKGKDVELRCDPISGHTALYWYRQSLGQGLEFLIYFQGNSAPDKSGLPSDRFSAERTGGSVSTLTIQRTQQEDSAVYLCASSYAGFGANVLTFGAGSRLTVL.

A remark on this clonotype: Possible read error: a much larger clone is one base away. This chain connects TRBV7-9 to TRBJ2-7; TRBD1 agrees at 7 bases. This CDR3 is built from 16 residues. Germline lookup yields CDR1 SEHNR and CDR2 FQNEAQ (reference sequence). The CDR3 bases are TGTGCCAGCAGCTTAGGAAGGGGGCTAGGGGCTTACGAGCAGCACTTC. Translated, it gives CASSLGRGLGAYEQHF.

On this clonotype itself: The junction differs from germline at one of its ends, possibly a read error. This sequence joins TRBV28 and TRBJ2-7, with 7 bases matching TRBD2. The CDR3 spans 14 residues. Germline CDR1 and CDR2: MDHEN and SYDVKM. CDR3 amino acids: CASSLSGGAYGQYF. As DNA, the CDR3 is TGCGCCAGCAGTTTATCGGGAGGTGCCTACGGGCAGTACTTC.

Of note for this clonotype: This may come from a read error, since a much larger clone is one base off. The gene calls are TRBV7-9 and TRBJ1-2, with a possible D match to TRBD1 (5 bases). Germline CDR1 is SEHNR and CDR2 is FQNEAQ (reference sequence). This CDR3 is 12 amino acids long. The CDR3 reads CASSLRDDGYPF. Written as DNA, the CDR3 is TGTGCCAGCAGCTTACGGGACGATGGCTACCCCTTC.

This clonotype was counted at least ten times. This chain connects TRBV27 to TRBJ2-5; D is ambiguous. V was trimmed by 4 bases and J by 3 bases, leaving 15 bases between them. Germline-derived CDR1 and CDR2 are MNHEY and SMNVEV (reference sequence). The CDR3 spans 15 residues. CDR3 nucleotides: TGTGCCAGCAGTTCTCTATACGGGTTCGAAGAGACCCAGTACTTC. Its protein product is CASSSLYGFEETQYF.

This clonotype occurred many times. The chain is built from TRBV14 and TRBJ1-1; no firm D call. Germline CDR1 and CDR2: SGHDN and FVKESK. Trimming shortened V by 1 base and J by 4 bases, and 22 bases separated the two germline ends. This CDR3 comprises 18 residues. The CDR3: CASSQGRTVDPWGTEAFF. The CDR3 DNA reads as TGTGCCAGCAGCCAAGGCCGGACGGTAGACCCTTGGGGCACTGAAGCTTTCTTT. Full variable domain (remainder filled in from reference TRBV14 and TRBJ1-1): EAGVTQFPSHSVIEKGQTVTLRCDPISGHDNLYWYRRVMGKEIKFLLHFVKESKQDESGMPNNRFLAERTGGTYSTLKVQPAELEDSGVYFCASSQGRTVDPWGTEAFFGQGTRLTVV.

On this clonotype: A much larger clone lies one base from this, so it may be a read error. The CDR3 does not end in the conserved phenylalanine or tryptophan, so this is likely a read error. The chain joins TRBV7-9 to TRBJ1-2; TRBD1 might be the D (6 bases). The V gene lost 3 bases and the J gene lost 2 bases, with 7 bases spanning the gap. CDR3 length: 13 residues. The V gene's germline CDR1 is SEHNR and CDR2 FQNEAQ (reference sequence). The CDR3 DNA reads TGTGCCAGCAGCTTTACAGGGAACTATGGCTACACCTCC. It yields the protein CASSFTGNYGYTS.